The rows below give T cell receptor beta chains drawn from one sample of a study of cytomegalovirus exposure and HLA in healthy donors. Method: immunoSEQ multiplex PCR; TCRdb's copy keeps in-frame clones and lacks some. The sample carries over 85,000 clones, more than 70% recorded once. Input material: PBMCs. These receptors were collected from a woman in her late teens or twenties in good health and CMV-seropositive. The CDR3 runs from the conserved cysteine through the conserved F or W. A D gene is named only where the DNA matches it firmly. Expanded clones get a size class; other rows say once, few or many, or leave the size out.

d_gene: TRBD1
abundance: few
j_gene: TRBJ1-6
v_gene: TRBV5-1
CDR3nt: TGCGCCAGCAGCCAGGGACAGGGCGATTCACCCCTCCACTTT
CDR3aa: CASSQGQGDSPLHF

d_gene: TRBD2
abundance: -
j_gene: TRBJ2-3
v_gene: TRBV5-6
CDR3nt: TGTGCCAGAGCAGTAGGACTAGCGGGGGGACTTTGGGCAACAGATACGCAGTATTTT
CDR3aa: CARAVGLAGGLWATDTQYF

d_gene: TRBD2
abundance: -
j_gene: TRBJ2-1
v_gene: TRBV9
CDR3nt: TGTGCCAGCAGCGTAGAGGGCGGGGGATCTGGAGATGAGCAGTTCTTC
CDR3aa: CASSVEGGGSGDEQFF

d_gene: TRBD1
abundance: -
j_gene: TRBJ2-1
v_gene: TRBV2
CDR3nt: TGTGCCAGCAGACCGGGACAGGGGTACAATGAGCAGTTCTTC
CDR3aa: CASRPGQGYNEQFF

d_gene: -
abundance: once
j_gene: TRBJ1-1
v_gene: TRBV7-2
CDR3nt: TGTGCCAGCAGCTTAGTCGGGGGGCGGACTGAAGCTTTCTTT
CDR3aa: CASSLVGGRTEAFF

d_gene: -
abundance: -
j_gene: TRBJ2-2
v_gene: TRBV15
CDR3nt: TGTGCCACCAGCAGTAATCCTAGCTCTAGGGGGGAGCTGTTTTTT
CDR3aa: CATSSNPSSRGELFF

d_gene: -
abundance: -
j_gene: TRBJ2-7
v_gene: TRBV28
CDR3nt: TGTGCCAGCAGTTTGGGGGCCCCCTACGAGCAGTACTTC
CDR3aa: CASSLGAPYEQYF

d_gene: -
abundance: -
j_gene: TRBJ2-2
v_gene: TRBV7-2
CDR3nt: TGTGCCAGCAGCAGACCCCCCGGGTGGAACACCGGGGAGCTGTTTTTT
CDR3aa: CASSRPPGWNTGELFF

d_gene: -
abundance: -
j_gene: TRBJ1-5
v_gene: TRBV7-8
CDR3nt: TGTGCCAGCAGCGCTCTGCAGGGTCCAAGTCAGCCCCAGCATTTT
CDR3aa: CASSALQGPSQPQHF

d_gene: -
abundance: -
j_gene: TRBJ2-3
v_gene: TRBV4-1
CDR3nt: TGCGCCAGCAGCCAACCTACGCTCGCCGGGGGGCTAGATACGCAGTATTTT
CDR3aa: CASSQPTLAGGLDTQYF

d_gene: TRBD1
abundance: -
j_gene: TRBJ2-1
v_gene: TRBV14
CDR3nt: TGTGCCAGCAGCCAAGTGACAGGGGCCTACAATGAGCAGTTCTTC
CDR3aa: CASSQVTGAYNEQFF

d_gene: -
abundance: -
j_gene: TRBJ1-3
v_gene: TRBV13
CDR3nt: TGTGCCAGCAGCTTAGCTGCAGTCACTGGAAACACCATATATTTT
CDR3aa: CASSLAAVTGNTIYF

d_gene: -
abundance: -
j_gene: TRBJ2-7
v_gene: TRBV5-4
CDR3nt: TGTGCCAGCAGCTCCCGGGACAACTCCTACGAGCAGTACTTC
CDR3aa: CASSSRDNSYEQYF

d_gene: TRBD1
abundance: -
j_gene: TRBJ1-1
v_gene: TRBV4-2
CDR3nt: TGTGCCAGCAGCGAGGGACAGGCGATGAACACTGAAGCTTTCTTT
CDR3aa: CASSEGQAMNTEAFF

d_gene: -
abundance: -
j_gene: TRBJ1-5
v_gene: TRBV27
CDR3nt: TGTGCCAGCAGTCGAAACGGGGGGGCTAATCAGCCCCAGCATTTT
CDR3aa: CASSRNGGANQPQHF

d_gene: -
abundance: -
j_gene: TRBJ2-5
v_gene: TRBV6-1
CDR3nt: TGTGCCAGCAGTGAACCCTTCCGGGGGCAAGAGACCCAGTACTTC
CDR3aa: CASSEPFRGQETQYF

d_gene: TRBD1
abundance: -
j_gene: TRBJ1-2
v_gene: TRBV7-2
CDR3nt: TGTGCCAGCAGCCGGGGACAGGGAATATCTGGCTACACCTTC
CDR3aa: CASSRGQGISGYTF

d_gene: TRBD1
abundance: -
j_gene: TRBJ1-3
v_gene: TRBV18
CDR3nt: TGTGCCAGCTCACCCAAACAGACAGGGACTGGAAACACCATATATTTT
CDR3aa: CASSPKQTGTGNTIYF

d_gene: -
abundance: -
j_gene: TRBJ2-1
v_gene: TRBV6-1
CDR3nt: TGTGCCAGCAGGATTCAACCCGAGGAGCAGTTCTTC
CDR3aa: CASRIQPEEQFF

d_gene: -
abundance: -
j_gene: TRBJ1-1
v_gene: TRBV30
CDR3nt: TGTGCCTGGAGTGTACTTGGACAGCCCCACGCTGAAGCTTTCTTT
CDR3aa: CAWSVLGQPHAEAFF

d_gene: -
abundance: -
j_gene: TRBJ1-1
v_gene: TRBV28
CDR3nt: TGTGCCAGCAGTTTTGGAGCGGAGGGGAACACTGAAGCTTTCTTT
CDR3aa: CASSFGAEGNTEAFF

d_gene: -
abundance: -
j_gene: TRBJ2-1
v_gene: TRBV4-1
CDR3nt: TGCGCCAGCAGCGCCAGGGGACCTCGTCGCTCCTACAATGAGCAGTTCTTC
CDR3aa: CASSARGPRRSYNEQFF

d_gene: -
abundance: -
j_gene: TRBJ1-1
v_gene: TRBV11-2
CDR3nt: TGTGCCAGCAGCTTAGGTGCGACTGAAGCTTTCTTT
CDR3aa: CASSLGATEAFF

d_gene: -
abundance: -
j_gene: TRBJ2-7
v_gene: TRBV5-1
CDR3nt: TGCGCCAGCAGCGCGGGACCAGACTCCTACGAGCAGTACTTC
CDR3aa: CASSAGPDSYEQYF

d_gene: -
abundance: -
j_gene: TRBJ1-2
v_gene: TRBV5-1
CDR3nt: TGCGCCAGCAGCTTGGCCTGGGGAGACTACACCTTC
CDR3aa: CASSLAWGDYTF

d_gene: -
abundance: -
j_gene: TRBJ1-4
v_gene: TRBV10-3
CDR3nt: TGTGCCATCAGTGAGGATAACCCCACTTATGAAAAACTGTTTTTT
CDR3aa: CAISEDNPTYEKLFF

d_gene: -
abundance: -
j_gene: TRBJ2-5
v_gene: TRBV6-7
CDR3nt: TGTGCCAGCAGTTACTCGTACAGAGTACAAGAGACCCAGTACTTC
CDR3aa: CASSYSYRVQETQYF

d_gene: -
abundance: -
j_gene: TRBJ1-1
v_gene: TRBV10-3
CDR3nt: TGTGCCATCAGTCCCCCGAATACAGGGAACACTGAAGCTTTCTTT
CDR3aa: CAISPPNTGNTEAFF

d_gene: -
abundance: few
j_gene: TRBJ1-2
v_gene: TRBV6-1
CDR3nt: TGTGCCAGCAACCTGCGCTATGGCTACACCTTC
CDR3aa: CASNLRYGYTF

d_gene: TRBD1
abundance: -
j_gene: TRBJ1-2
v_gene: TRBV10-2
CDR3nt: TGCGCCAGCAGACAGGGGGCCCCCTGGTATGGCTACACCTTC
CDR3aa: CASRQGAPWYGYTF

d_gene: -
abundance: -
j_gene: TRBJ2-7
v_gene: TRBV6-5
CDR3nt: TGTGCCAGCGGAGACAGTTACGAGCAGTACTTC
CDR3aa: CASGDSYEQYF

d_gene: -
abundance: -
j_gene: TRBJ1-5
v_gene: TRBV6-5
CDR3nt: TGTGCCAGCACCCACAGACAGGGCAATCAGCCCCAGCATTTT
CDR3aa: CASTHRQGNQPQHF

d_gene: TRBD1
abundance: -
j_gene: TRBJ1-2
v_gene: TRBV28
CDR3nt: TGTGCCAGCCTTTTCTCGGGACAGAATCACCCCTATGGCTACACCTTC
CDR3aa: CASLFSGQNHPYGYTF

d_gene: TRBD2
abundance: -
j_gene: TRBJ2-3
v_gene: TRBV28
CDR3nt: TGTGCCAGCACAAAGCGGGGGGGGTCAGATACGCAGTATTTT
CDR3aa: CASTKRGGSDTQYF

d_gene: TRBD2
abundance: -
j_gene: TRBJ2-1
v_gene: TRBV11-3
CDR3nt: TGTGCCAGCAGCCCAGGGGGACTAGCGGGGGGGTCAACCTACAATGAGCAGTTCTTC
CDR3aa: CASSPGGLAGGSTYNEQFF

d_gene: -
abundance: few
j_gene: TRBJ1-5
v_gene: TRBV4-1
CDR3nt: TGCGCCAGCAGCCAAGATATCCGCCAGAATCAGCCCCAGCATTTT
CDR3aa: CASSQDIRQNQPQHF

d_gene: -
abundance: -
j_gene: TRBJ1-4
v_gene: TRBV27
CDR3nt: TGTGCCAGCAGTTTTTGGCAGGGTAATGAAAAACTGTTTTTT
CDR3aa: CASSFWQGNEKLFF

d_gene: -
abundance: -
j_gene: TRBJ1-2
v_gene: TRBV4-1
CDR3nt: TGCGCCAGCAGGCGGACAGCCGCCAACTATGGCTACACCTTC
CDR3aa: CASRRTAANYGYTF

d_gene: -
abundance: -
j_gene: TRBJ1-1
v_gene: TRBV10-3
CDR3nt: TGTGCCATCAGTGAGTCGATCCCCACTAGGTACTTGAACACTGAAGCTTTCTTT
CDR3aa: CAISESIPTRYLNTEAFF

d_gene: -
abundance: -
j_gene: TRBJ1-2
v_gene: TRBV7-2
CDR3nt: TGTGCCAGCAGCTTATGGGAGGGAAACTATGGCTACACCTTC
CDR3aa: CASSLWEGNYGYTF

d_gene: -
abundance: -
j_gene: TRBJ1-2
v_gene: TRBV19
CDR3nt: TGTGCCAGTAGTCCTCCCTCAGGGGAACGAGGCTACACCTTC
CDR3aa: CASSPPSGERGYTF

d_gene: -
abundance: -
j_gene: TRBJ1-5
v_gene: TRBV19
CDR3nt: TGTGCCAGTAGTCCTCAGGGTAGGCAGCCCCAGCATTTT
CDR3aa: CASSPQGRQPQHF

d_gene: TRBD1
abundance: -
j_gene: TRBJ2-5
v_gene: TRBV19
CDR3nt: TGTGCCAGTGAACCGGGACAGGCGTCCCAAGAGACCCAGTACTTC
CDR3aa: CASEPGQASQETQYF

d_gene: -
abundance: -
j_gene: TRBJ2-5
v_gene: TRBV30
CDR3nt: TGTGCCTGGAGTGGGATGCTAGGGGCCCAAGAGACCCAGTACTTC
CDR3aa: CAWSGMLGAQETQYF

d_gene: TRBD1
abundance: -
j_gene: TRBJ1-4
v_gene: TRBV4-1
CDR3nt: TGCGCCAGCAGCCAATCCGCGGCACAGGGGGCAGAAGAAAAACTGTTTTTT
CDR3aa: CASSQSAAQGAEEKLFF

d_gene: -
abundance: once
j_gene: TRBJ2-3
v_gene: TRBV9
CDR3nt: TGTGCCAGCAGTGGCGGGTTTGGGACAGATACGCAGTATTTT
CDR3aa: CASSGGFGTDTQYF

d_gene: -
abundance: once
j_gene: TRBJ2-7
v_gene: TRBV5-6
CDR3nt: TGTGCCAGCAGCTTACCGGGTAACGAGCAGTACTTC
CDR3aa: CASSLPGNEQYF

d_gene: -
abundance: -
j_gene: TRBJ2-1
v_gene: TRBV6-6
CDR3nt: TGTGCCAGCAGTTACTCGAGCCCAGAGCAGTTCTTC
CDR3aa: CASSYSSPEQFF

d_gene: -
abundance: -
j_gene: TRBJ2-7
v_gene: TRBV12-5
CDR3nt: TGTGCTAGTGGCCGGGACACCTACGAGCAGTACTTC
CDR3aa: CASGRDTYEQYF

d_gene: TRBD1
abundance: -
j_gene: TRBJ1-1
v_gene: TRBV6-1
CDR3nt: TGTGCCAGCAGTGCCCGGACAGGCCTGGTGGCTTTCTTT
CDR3aa: CASSARTGLVAFF

d_gene: -
abundance: -
j_gene: TRBJ2-7
v_gene: TRBV28
CDR3nt: TGTGCCAGCAAAGGGACACACCCTTACGAGCAGTACTTC
CDR3aa: CASKGTHPYEQYF

d_gene: -
abundance: -
j_gene: TRBJ1-5
v_gene: TRBV6-5
CDR3nt: TGTGCCAGCAGTTACTCGATTTCAGGGCCGCCCCAGCATTTT
CDR3aa: CASSYSISGPPQHF

d_gene: -
abundance: -
j_gene: TRBJ1-1
v_gene: TRBV19
CDR3nt: TGTGCCAGTAGTATCAGGGGGAACACTGAAGCTTTCTTT
CDR3aa: CASSIRGNTEAFF

d_gene: -
abundance: -
j_gene: TRBJ2-4
v_gene: TRBV4-2
CDR3nt: TGTGCCAGCAGCCAAGAACCCCGGGGTGGGAACATTCAGTACTTC
CDR3aa: CASSQEPRGGNIQYF

d_gene: -
abundance: -
j_gene: TRBJ2-1
v_gene: TRBV19
CDR3nt: TGTGCCAGTATCAGGACAGGAGGAGGGGAGCAGTTCTTC
CDR3aa: CASIRTGGGEQFF

d_gene: TRBD1
abundance: -
j_gene: TRBJ1-2
v_gene: TRBV5-6
CDR3nt: TGTGCCAGCAGCTTGGCCGGGACAGTTAACTATGGCTACACCTTC
CDR3aa: CASSLAGTVNYGYTF